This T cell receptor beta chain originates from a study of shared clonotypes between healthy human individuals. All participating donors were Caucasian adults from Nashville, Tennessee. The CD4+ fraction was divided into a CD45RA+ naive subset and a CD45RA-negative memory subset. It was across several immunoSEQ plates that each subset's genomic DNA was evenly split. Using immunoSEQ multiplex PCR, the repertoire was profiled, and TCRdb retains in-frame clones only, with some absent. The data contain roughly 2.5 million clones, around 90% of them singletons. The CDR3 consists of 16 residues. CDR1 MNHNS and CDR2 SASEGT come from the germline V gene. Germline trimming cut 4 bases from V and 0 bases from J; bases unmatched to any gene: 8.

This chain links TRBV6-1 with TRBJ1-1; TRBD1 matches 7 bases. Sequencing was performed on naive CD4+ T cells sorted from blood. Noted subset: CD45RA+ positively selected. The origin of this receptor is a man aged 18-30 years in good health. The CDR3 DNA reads TGTGCCAGCAGTGCTGCGTCAGGGGGGATGAACACTGAAGCTTTCTTT. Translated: CASSAASGGMNTEAFF.